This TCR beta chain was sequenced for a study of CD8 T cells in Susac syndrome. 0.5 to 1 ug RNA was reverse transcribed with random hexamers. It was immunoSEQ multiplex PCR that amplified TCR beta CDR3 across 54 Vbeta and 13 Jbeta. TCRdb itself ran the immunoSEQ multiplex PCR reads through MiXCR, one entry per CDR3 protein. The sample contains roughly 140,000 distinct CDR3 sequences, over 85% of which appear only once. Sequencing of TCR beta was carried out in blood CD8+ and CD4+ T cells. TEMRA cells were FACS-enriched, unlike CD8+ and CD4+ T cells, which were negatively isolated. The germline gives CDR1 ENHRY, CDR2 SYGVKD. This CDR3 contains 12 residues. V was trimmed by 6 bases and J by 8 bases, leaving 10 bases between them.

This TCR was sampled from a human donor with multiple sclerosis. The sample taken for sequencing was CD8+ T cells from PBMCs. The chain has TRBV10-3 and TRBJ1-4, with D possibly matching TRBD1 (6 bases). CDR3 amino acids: CAISIDREKLFF. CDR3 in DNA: TGTGCCATCAGCATAGACAGGGAAAAACTGTTTTTT.